A selection of T cell receptor beta chains follows, all from one sample in a study of blood T cell repertoires in COVID-19. Produced via immunoSEQ multiplex PCR; TCRdb's table is partial and in-frame only. The data contain 300,000 or so clones, about 87% of them singletons. What was sequenced was peripheral blood. The source of these receptors is a woman aged 45-65 years who had recovered from COVID-19. Both conserved end residues are part of each CDR3. Fields, in order: V gene, J gene, CDR3 protein.

>TRBV7-2|TRBJ1-5
CASSLGGFSNQPQHF
>TRBV19|TRBJ2-1
CASRRRDRANEQFF
>TRBV11-3|TRBJ2-3
CASSLDLYTDTQYF
>TRBV5-4|TRBJ2-6
CASSSVTGGSGANVLTF
>TRBV3-1/TRBV3-2|TRBJ1-5
CASSQYFRDQPQHF
>TRBV5-6|TRBJ2-3
CASSLAILAGGQTDTQYF
>TRBV9|TRBJ1-5
CASSVGTGDQPQHF
>TRBV4-1|TRBJ2-4
CASSQGLAGPIQYF
>TRBV2|TRBJ1-5
CASSDLTGGNQPQHF
>TRBV19|TRBJ2-7
CASSLSRTGGSYEQYF
>TRBV18|TRBJ2-1
CASSPDRGGYNEQFF
>TRBV10-3|TRBJ2-7
CASSHGGGVNEQYF
>TRBV9|TRBJ2-7
CASSVGGVAGVYEQYF
>TRBV7-9|TRBJ2-3
CASSPGAGGQDTQYF
>TRBV4-2|TRBJ2-3
CASSGGGGDTDTQYF
>TRBV19|TRBJ1-5
CASTPGGQIYSNQPQHF